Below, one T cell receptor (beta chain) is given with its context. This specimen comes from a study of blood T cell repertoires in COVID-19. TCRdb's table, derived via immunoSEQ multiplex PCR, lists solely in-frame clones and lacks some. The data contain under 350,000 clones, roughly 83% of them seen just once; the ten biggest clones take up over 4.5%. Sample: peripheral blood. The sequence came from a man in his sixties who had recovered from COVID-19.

The CDR3: CASSLGVGRGNQPQHF. The CDR3 nucleotides are TGTGCCAGCAGCTTAGGGGTTGGGAGGGGCAATCAGCCCCAGCATTTT. The gene calls are TRBV7-2 and TRBJ1-5; D unclear. V was cut by 1 base and J by 2 bases, with 12 bases left in between. Per germline, CDR1 SGHTA and CDR2 FQGNSA. CDR3 length: 16 residues.